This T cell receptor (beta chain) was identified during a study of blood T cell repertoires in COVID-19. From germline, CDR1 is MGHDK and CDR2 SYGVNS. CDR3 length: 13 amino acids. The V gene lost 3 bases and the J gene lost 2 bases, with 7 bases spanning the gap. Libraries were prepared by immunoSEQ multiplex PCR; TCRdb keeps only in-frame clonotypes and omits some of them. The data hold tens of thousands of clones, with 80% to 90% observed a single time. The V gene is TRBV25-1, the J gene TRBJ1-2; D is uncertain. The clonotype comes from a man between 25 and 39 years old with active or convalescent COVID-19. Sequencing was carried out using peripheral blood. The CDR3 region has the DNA TGTGCCAGCAGTGACTACGGGAACTATGGCTACACCTTC. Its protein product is CASSDYGNYGYTF.